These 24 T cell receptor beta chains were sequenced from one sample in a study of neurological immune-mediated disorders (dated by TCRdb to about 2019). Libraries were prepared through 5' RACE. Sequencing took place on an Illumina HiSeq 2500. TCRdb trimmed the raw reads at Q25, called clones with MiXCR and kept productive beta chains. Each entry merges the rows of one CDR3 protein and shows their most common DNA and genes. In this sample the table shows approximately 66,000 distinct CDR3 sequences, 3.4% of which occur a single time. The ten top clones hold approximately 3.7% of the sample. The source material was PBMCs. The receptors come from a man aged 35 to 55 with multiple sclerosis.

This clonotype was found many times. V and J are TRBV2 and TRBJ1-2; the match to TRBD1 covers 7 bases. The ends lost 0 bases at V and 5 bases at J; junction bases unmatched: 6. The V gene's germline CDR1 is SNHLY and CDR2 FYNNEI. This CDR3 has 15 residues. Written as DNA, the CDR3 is TGTGCCAGCAGTGAAGCCGGACAGGTGGAGTATGGCTACACCTTC. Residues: CASSEAGQVEYGYTF.

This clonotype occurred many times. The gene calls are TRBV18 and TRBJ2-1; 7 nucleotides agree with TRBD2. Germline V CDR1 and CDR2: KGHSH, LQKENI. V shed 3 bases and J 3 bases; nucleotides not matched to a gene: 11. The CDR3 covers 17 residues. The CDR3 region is CASSPRASGSYYNEQFF. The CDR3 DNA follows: TGTGCCAGCTCACCGAGGGCTAGCGGAAGCTACTACAATGAGCAGTTCTTC.

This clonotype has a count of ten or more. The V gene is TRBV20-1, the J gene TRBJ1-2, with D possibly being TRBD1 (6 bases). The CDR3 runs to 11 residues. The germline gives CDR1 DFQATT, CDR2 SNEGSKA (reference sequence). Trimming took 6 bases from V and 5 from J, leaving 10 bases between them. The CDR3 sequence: CSALQGYGYTF. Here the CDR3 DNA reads TGCAGTGCCCTACAGGGTTATGGCTACACCTTC.

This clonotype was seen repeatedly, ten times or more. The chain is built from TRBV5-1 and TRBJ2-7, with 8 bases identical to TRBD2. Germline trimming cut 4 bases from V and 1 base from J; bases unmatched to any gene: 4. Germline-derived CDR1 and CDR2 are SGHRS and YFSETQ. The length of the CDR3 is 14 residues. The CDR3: CASSPAGASYEQYF. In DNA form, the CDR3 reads TGCGCCAGCAGCCCAGCGGGGGCATCCTACGAGCAGTACTTC.

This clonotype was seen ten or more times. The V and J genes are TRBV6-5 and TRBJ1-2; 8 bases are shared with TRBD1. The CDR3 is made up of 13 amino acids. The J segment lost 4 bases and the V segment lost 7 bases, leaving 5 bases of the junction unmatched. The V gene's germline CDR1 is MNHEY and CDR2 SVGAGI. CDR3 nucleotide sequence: TGTGCCAGCATCGAAACAGGGGGCTATGGCTACACCTTC. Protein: CASIETGGYGYTF.

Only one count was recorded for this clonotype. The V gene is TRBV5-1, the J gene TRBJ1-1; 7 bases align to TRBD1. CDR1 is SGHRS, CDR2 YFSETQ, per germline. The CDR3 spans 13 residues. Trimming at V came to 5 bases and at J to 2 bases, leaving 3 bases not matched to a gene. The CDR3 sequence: CASRGQSNTEAFF. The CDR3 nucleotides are TGCGCCAGCAGGGGACAGAGTAACACTGAAGCTTTCTTT. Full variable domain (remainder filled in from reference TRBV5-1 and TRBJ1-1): KAGVTQTPRYLIKTRGQQVTLSCSPISGHRSVSWYQQTPGQGLQFLFEYFSETQRNKGNFPGRFSGRQFSNSRSEMNVSTLELGDSALYLCASRGQSNTEAFFGQGTRLTVV.

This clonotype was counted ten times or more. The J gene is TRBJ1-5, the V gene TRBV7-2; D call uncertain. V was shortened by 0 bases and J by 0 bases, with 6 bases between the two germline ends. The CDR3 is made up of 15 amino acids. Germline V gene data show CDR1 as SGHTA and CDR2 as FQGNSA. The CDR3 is CASSLAGSSNQPQHF. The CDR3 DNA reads TGTGCCAGCAGCTTAGCAGGAAGTAGCAATCAGCCCCAGCATTTT.

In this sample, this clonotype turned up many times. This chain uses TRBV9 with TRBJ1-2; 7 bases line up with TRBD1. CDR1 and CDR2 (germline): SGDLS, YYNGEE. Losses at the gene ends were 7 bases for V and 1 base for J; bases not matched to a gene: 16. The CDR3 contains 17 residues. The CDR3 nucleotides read TGTGCCAGCGACCCAGGGGACAGCCGCTCCTTTAACTATGGCTACACCTTC. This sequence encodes CASDPGDSRSFNYGYTF.

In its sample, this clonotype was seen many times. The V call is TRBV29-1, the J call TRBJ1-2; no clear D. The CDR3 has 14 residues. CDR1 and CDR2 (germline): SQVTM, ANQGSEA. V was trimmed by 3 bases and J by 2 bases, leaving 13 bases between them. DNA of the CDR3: TGCAGCGTTGATCGGGCCCCCGGAAACTATGGCTACACCTTC. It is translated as CSVDRAPGNYGYTF.

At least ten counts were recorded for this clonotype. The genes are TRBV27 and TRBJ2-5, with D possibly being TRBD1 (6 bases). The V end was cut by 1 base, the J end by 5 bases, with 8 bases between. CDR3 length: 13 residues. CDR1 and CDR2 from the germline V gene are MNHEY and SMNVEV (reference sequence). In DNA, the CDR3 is TGTGCCAGCAGTTTATACAGGGACGAGACCCAGTACTTC. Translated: CASSLYRDETQYF.

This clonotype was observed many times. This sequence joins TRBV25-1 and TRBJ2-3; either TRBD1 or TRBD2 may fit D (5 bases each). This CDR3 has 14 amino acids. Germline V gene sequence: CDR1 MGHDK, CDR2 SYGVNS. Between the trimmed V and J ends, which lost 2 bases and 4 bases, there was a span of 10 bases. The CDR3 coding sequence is TGTGCCAGCAGTGAACCCATGGGACCAGATACGCAGTATTTT. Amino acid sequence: CASSEPMGPDTQYF. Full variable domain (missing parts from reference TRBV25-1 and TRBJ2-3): EADIYQTPRYLVIGTGKKITLECSQTMGHDKMYWYQQDPGMELHLIHYSYGVNSTEKGDLSSESTVSRIRTEHFPLTLESARPSHTSQYLCASSEPMGPDTQYFGPGTRLTVL.

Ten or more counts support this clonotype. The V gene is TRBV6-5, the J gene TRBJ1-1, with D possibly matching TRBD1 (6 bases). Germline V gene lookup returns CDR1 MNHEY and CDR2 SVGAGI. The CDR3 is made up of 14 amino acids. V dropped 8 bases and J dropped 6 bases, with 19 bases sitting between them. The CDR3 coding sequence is TGTGCCAGCCACTCTAGCCCGGGGGCGGCTGAAGCTTTCTTT. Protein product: CASHSSPGAAEAFF.

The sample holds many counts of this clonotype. The CDR3 protein is CASSLRGLAVLTGELFF. The DNA of the CDR3 is TGTGCCAGCAGCTTAAGGGGACTAGCGGTCCTCACCGGGGAGCTGTTTTTT. The gene calls are TRBV7-3 and TRBJ2-2, with 11 bases that match TRBD2. J gave up 4 bases and V 1 base, and 5 bases lay outside the gene matches. Germline values: CDR1 SGHTA, CDR2 FQGTGA. This CDR3 is built from 17 residues.

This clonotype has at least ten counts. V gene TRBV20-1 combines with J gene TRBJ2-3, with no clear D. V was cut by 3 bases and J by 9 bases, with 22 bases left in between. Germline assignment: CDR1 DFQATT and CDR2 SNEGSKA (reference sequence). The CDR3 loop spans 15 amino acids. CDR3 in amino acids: CSASPPGRFASTQYF. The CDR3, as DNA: TGCAGTGCTAGTCCACCGGGCCGATTCGCATCGACGCAGTATTTT.

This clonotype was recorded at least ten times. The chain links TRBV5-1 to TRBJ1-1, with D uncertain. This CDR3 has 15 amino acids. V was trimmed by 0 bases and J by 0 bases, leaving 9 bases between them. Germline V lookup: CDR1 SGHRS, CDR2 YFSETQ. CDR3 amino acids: CASSLVGGLNTEAFF. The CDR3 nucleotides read TGCGCCAGCAGCTTGGTCGGCGGGCTGAACACTGAAGCTTTCTTT.

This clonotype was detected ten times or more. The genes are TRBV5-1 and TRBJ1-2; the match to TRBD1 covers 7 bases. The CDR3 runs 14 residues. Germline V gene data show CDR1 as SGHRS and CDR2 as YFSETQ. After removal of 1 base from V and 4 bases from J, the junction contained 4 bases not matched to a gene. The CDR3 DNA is TGCGCCAGCAGCTTGACAGGGGAGGGCTATGGCTACACCTTC. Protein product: CASSLTGEGYGYTF.

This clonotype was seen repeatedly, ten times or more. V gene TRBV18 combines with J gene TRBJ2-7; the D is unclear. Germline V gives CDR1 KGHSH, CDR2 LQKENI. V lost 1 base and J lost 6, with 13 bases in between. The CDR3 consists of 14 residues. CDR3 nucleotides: TGTGCCAGCTCACCACAAAGGGCGGAGTCCGAGCAGTACTTC. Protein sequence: CASSPQRAESEQYF. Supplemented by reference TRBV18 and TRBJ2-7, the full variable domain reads NAGVMQNPRHLVRRRGQEARLRCSPMKGHSHVYWYRQLPEEGLKFMVYLQKENIIDESGMPKERFSAEFPKEGPSILRIQQVVRGDSAAYFCASSPQRAESEQYFGPGTRLTVT.

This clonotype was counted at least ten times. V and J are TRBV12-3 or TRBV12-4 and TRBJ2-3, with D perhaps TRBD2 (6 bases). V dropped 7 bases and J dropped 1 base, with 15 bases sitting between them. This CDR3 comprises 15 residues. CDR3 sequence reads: CASIFRDSRTDTQYF. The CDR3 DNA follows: TGTGCCAGCATTTTCAGGGACTCCCGCACAGATACGCAGTATTTT.

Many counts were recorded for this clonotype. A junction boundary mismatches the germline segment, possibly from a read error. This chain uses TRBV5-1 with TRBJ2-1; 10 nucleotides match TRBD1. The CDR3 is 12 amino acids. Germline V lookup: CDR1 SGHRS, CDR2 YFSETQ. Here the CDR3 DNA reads TGCGCCAGCAGGAACCGGGACAGGGGCCTGATCTTC. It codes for CASRNRDRGLIF.

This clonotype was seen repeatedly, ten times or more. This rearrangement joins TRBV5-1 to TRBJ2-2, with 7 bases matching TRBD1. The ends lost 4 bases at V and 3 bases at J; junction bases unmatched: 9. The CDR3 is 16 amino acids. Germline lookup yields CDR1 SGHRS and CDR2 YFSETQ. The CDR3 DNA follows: TGCGCCAGCAGCGCACCCGGGACAGCAGACACCGGGGAGCTGTTTTTT. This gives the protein CASSAPGTADTGELFF.

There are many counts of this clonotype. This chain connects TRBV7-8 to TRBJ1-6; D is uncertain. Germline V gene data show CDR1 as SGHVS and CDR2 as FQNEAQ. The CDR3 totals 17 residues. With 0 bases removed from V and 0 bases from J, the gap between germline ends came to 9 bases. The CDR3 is CASSLARGSSYNSPLHF. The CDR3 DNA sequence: TGTGCCAGCAGCTTAGCGCGTGGCAGCTCCTATAATTCACCCCTCCACTTT.

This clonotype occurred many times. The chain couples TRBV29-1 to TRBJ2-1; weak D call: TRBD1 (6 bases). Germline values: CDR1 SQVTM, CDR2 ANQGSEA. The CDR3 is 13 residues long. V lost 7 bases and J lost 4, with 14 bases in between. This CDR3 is CSAVTGLYNEQFF. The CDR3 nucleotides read TGCAGCGCAGTCACAGGGTTATACAATGAGCAGTTCTTC.

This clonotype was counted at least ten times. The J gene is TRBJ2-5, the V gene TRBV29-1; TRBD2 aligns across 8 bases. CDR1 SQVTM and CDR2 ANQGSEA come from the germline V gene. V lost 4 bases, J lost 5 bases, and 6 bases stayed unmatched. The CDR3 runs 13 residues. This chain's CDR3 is CSVVAGGYETQYF. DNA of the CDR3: TGCAGCGTTGTGGCGGGGGGCTATGAGACCCAGTACTTC.

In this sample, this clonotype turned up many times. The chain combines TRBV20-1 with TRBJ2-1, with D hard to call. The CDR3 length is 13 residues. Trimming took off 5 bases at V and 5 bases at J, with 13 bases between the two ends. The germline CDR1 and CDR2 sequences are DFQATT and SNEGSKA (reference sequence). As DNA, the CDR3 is TGCAGTGCTGGATCGTTCACAGACAATGAGCAGTTCTTC. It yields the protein CSAGSFTDNEQFF.